Listed below are T cell receptor beta chains from one sample, sequenced in a study of graft-versus-host responses after intestinal transplantation. TCRdb's table, derived via immunoSEQ multiplex PCR, lists solely in-frame clones and lacks some. The sample carries about 98,000 clones, roughly 82% recorded once. The material was PBMCs, obtained 255 days after intestinal transplant. The receptor set was obtained from a human patient who received an intestinal transplant, so some T cells may come from the graft donor. CDR3s include the opening cysteine and the closing phenylalanine or tryptophan. A D gene is named only where the DNA matches it firmly. Size tells how often a clone was seen (once, few, many) or the class of an expanded clone, and some rows leave it out.

J gene	clone size	D gene	V gene	CDR3 protein	CDR3 DNA
TRBJ1-4	.	.	TRBV6-5	CASNPRQASGELFF	TGTGCCAGCAATCCGAGACAGGCGTCTGGGGAACTGTTTTTT
TRBJ2-1	.	TRBD1	TRBV27	CASSFLPGTGADGEQFF	TGTGCCAGCAGTTTCCTTCCCGGGACAGGGGCCGACGGTGAGCAGTTCTTC
TRBJ1-6	.	.	TRBV19	CASSTLTGSNSPLHF	TGTGCCAGTAGTACCCTGACAGGCTCTAATTCACCCCTCCACTTT
TRBJ1-2	.	.	TRBV5-4	CASSLAGSSYGYTF	TGTGCCAGCAGCTTGGCCGGCAGCAGTTATGGCTACACCTTC
TRBJ1-2	.	.	TRBV15	CATSRDKSLYGYTF	TGTGCCACCAGCAGAGACAAGAGCCTCTATGGCTACACCTTC
TRBJ2-3	.	TRBD2	TRBV6-4	CASSSGGGTDTQYF	TGTGCCAGCAGTAGCGGGGGGGGAACAGATACGCAGTATTTT
TRBJ2-7	.	TRBD1	TRBV6-6	CATYGTGTGSYEQYF	TGTGCCACCTATGGGACCGGGACAGGGTCCTACGAGCAGTACTTC
TRBJ1-1	once	TRBD1	TRBV28	CASSFRTGANTEAFF	TGTGCCAGCAGTTTTAGAACAGGGGCGAACACTGAAGCTTTCTTT
TRBJ2-2	.	TRBD1	TRBV7-9	CASSFTGANTGELFF	TGTGCCAGCAGCTTTACAGGGGCGAACACCGGGGAGCTGTTTTTT
TRBJ2-3	medium-sized	TRBD2	TRBV6-1	CASQDAGTSEDTQYF	TGTGCCAGCCAAGACGCCGGGACTAGCGAAGATACGCAGTATTTT
TRBJ1-1	.	TRBD1	TRBV19	CASISDRGNTEAFF	TGTGCCAGTATCAGCGACAGGGGAAACACTGAAGCTTTCTTT
TRBJ2-1	.	.	TRBV25-1	CASSVSASSYNEQFF	TGTGCCAGCAGTGTATCCGCGAGCTCCTACAATGAGCAGTTCTTC
TRBJ1-6	.	.	TRBV6-1	CASSEYSLRHNSPLHF	TGTGCCAGCAGTGAATATTCCCTGCGCCATAATTCACCCCTCCACTTT
TRBJ1-2	once	.	TRBV4-2	CASSQEWDKTNGYTF	TGTGCCAGCAGCCAAGAATGGGACAAAACGAATGGCTACACCTTC
TRBJ2-4	.	.	TRBV6-1	CASSGRDTSTLAKNIQYF	TGTGCCAGCAGTGGCCGGGATACCTCAACACTAGCCAAAAACATTCAGTACTTC
TRBJ1-1	.	.	TRBV29-1	CSGKEGGVAFF	TGCAGCGGGAAGGAGGGGGGGGTCGCTTTCTTT
TRBJ2-3	.	.	TRBV11-1	CASSLAGSTDTQYF	TGTGCCAGCAGCTTAGCAGGTAGCACAGATACGCAGTATTTT
TRBJ1-4	.	TRBD1	TRBV19	CASSIRGGAGEKLFF	TGTGCCAGTAGTATACGAGGGGGCGCGGGTGAAAAACTGTTTTTT
TRBJ2-1	.	.	TRBV25-1	CASKGSGAYNEQFF	TGTGCCAGCAAGGGGTCGGGGGCATACAATGAGCAGTTCTTC
TRBJ1-2	once	.	TRBV7-2	CASSAGREKRGYTF	TGTGCCAGCAGCGCCGGACGGGAGAAGAGGGGCTACACCTTC
TRBJ2-3	.	TRBD2	TRBV19	CASRYSSGRSTDTQYF	TGTGCCAGTAGATACAGTAGCGGGAGGAGCACAGATACGCAGTATTTT
TRBJ2-2	.	.	TRBV6-1	CASSPTGNTGELFF	TGTGCCAGCAGTCCTACAGGGAACACCGGGGAGCTGTTTTTT
TRBJ1-6	.	.	TRBV5-5	CASSPTGLNNSPLHF	TGTGCCAGCAGCCCCACAGGGCTGAACAATTCACCCCTCCACTTT
TRBJ1-1	.	TRBD1	TRBV7-9	CASSLAGTDYTEAFF	TGTGCCAGCAGTTTAGCCGGGACAGACTACACTGAAGCTTTCTTT
TRBJ1-6	.	.	TRBV6-1	CASSEFGAASYNSPLHF	TGTGCCAGCAGTGAATTCGGAGCCGCCTCCTATAATTCACCCCTCCACTTT
TRBJ2-2	.	TRBD1	TRBV5-1	CASSVGQGASTGELFF	TGCGCCAGCAGCGTAGGACAGGGGGCAAGCACCGGGGAGCTGTTTTTT
TRBJ2-3	.	.	TRBV7-7	CASSLGGLGDTQYF	TGTGCTAGCAGCTTGGGGGGGCTAGGGGATACGCAGTATTTT
TRBJ2-3	.	.	TRBV6-4	CASSEKGTDTQYF	TGTGCCAGCAGTGAGAAGGGCACAGATACGCAGTATTTT
TRBJ1-1	few	.	TRBV19	CASKGQSNTEAFF	TGTGCCAGTAAAGGACAGTCTAACACTGAAGCTTTCTTT